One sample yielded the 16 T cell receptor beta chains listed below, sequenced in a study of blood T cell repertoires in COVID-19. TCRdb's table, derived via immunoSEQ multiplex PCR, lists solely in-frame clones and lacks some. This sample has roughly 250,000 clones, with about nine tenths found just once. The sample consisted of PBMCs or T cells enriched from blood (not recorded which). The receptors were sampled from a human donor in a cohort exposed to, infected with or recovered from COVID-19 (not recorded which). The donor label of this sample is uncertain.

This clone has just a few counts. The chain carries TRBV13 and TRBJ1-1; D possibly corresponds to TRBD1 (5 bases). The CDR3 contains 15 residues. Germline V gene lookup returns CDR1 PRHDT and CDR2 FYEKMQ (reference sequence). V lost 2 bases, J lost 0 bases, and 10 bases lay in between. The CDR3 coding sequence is TGTGCCAGCAGCTTATCCAGGGCCATGAACACTGAAGCTTTCTTT. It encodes CASSLSRAMNTEAFF.

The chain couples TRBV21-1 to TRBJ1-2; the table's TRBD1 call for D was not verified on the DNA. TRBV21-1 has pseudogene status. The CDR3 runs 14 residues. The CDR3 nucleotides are TGTGCCAGCAGCAAAGGGGCCGCCCCCTATGGCTACACCTTC. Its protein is CASSKGAAPYGYTF.

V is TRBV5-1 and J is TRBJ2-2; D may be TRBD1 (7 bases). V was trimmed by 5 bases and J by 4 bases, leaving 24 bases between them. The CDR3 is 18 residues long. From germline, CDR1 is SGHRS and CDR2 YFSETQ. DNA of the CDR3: TGCGCCAGCAGTCGGTCTGGGACAGCCCTGGGGGGCACCGGGGAGCTGTTTTTT. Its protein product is CASSRSGTALGGTGELFF.

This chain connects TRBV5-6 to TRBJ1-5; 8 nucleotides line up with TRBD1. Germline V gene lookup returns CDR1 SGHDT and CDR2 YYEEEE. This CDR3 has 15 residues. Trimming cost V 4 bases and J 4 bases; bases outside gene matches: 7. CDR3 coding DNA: TGTGCCAGCAGCGCAAACAGGGGGTATAATCAGCCCCAGCATTTT. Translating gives CASSANRGYNQPQHF.

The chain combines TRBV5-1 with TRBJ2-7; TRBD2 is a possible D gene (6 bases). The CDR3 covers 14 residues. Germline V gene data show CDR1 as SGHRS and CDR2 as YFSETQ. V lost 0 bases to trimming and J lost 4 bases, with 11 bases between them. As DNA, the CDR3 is TGCGCCAGCAGCTTGGAGGTCGGGGGTTACGAGCAGTACTTC. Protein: CASSLEVGGYEQYF.

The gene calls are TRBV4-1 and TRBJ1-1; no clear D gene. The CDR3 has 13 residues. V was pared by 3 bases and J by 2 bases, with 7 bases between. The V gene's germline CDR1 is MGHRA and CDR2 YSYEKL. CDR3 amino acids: CASSHAGNTEAFF. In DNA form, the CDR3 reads TGCGCCAGCAGCCATGCGGGAAACACTGAAGCTTTCTTT.

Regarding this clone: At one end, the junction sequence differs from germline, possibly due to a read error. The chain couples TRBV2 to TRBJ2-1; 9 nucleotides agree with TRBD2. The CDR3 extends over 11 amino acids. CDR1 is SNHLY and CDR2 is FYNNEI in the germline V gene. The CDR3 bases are TGTGCCAGCAGTGAAGGGACTAGCGCGGTCTTC. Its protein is CASSEGTSAVF.

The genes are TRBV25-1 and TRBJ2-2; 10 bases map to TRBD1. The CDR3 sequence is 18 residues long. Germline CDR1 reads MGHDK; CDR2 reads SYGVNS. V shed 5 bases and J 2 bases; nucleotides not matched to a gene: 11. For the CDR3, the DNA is TGTGCCAGCAGTCCCACCCGGACAGGGGGGACAAACACCGGGGAGCTGTTTTTT. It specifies CASSPTRTGGTNTGELFF.

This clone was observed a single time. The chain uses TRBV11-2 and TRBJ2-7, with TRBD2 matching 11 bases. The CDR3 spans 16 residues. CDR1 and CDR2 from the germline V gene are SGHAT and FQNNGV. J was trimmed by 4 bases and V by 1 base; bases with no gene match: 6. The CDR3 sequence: CASSLGKGLAVYEQYF. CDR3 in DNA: TGTGCCAGCAGCTTAGGAAAGGGACTAGCGGTATACGAGCAGTACTTC.

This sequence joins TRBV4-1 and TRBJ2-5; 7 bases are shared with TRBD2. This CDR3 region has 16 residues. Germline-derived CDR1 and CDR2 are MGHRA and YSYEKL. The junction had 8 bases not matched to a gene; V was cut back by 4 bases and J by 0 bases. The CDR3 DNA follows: TGCGCCAGCAGCCCGGGGGGTAAGAACTACCAAGAGACCCAGTACTTC. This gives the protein CASSPGGKNYQETQYF.

This chain's CDR3 is CASSLGQDNSPLHF. Written as DNA, the CDR3 is TGTGCCAGCAGCCTAGGACAAGATAATTCACCCCTCCACTTT. J is TRBJ1-6 and V is TRBV3-1 (or the pseudogene TRBV3-2); tentative D call: TRBD1 (5 bases). The CDR3 consists of 14 residues. With 4 bases removed from V and 5 bases from J, the gap between germline ends came to 9 bases. CDR1 is LGHDT and CDR2 is YNNKEL in the germline V gene (reference sequence).

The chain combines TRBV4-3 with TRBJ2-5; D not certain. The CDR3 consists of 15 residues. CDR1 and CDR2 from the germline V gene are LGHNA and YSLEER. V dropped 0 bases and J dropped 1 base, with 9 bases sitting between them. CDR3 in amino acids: CASSQDYRGQETQYF. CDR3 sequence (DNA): TGCGCCAGCAGCCAAGACTATCGCGGCCAAGAGACCCAGTACTTC.

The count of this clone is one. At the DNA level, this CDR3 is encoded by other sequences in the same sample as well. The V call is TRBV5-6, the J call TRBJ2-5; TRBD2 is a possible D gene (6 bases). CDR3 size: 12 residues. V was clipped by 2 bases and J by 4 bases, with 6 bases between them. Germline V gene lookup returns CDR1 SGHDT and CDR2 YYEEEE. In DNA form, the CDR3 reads TGTGCCAGCAGCTTCGGGGGAGAGACCCAGTACTTC. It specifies CASSFGGETQYF.

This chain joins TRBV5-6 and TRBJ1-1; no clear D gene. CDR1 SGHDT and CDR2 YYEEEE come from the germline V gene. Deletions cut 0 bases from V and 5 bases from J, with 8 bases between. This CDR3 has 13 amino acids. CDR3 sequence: CASSLERNTEAFF. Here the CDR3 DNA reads TGTGCCAGCAGCTTGGAGAGGAATACTGAAGCTTTCTTT.

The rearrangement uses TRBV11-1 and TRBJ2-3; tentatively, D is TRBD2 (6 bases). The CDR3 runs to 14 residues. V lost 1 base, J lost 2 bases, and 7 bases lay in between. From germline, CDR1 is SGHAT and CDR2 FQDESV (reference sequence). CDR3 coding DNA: TGTGCCAGCAGCTTAGGGGACTCCACAGATACGCAGTATTTT. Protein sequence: CASSLGDSTDTQYF.

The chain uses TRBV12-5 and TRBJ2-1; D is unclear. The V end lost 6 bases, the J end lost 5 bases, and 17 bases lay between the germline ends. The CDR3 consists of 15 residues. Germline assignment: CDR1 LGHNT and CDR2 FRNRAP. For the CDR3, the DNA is TGTGCTAGTGGACCCTCCGACTTCGCAAACAATGAGCAGTTCTTC. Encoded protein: CASGPSDFANNEQFF. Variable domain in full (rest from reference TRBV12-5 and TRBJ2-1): DARVTQTPRHKVTEMGQEVTMRCQPILGHNTVFWYRQTMMQGLELLAYFRNRAPLDDSGMPKDRFSAEMPDATLATLKIQPSEPRDSAVYFCASGPSDFANNEQFFGPGTRLTVL.